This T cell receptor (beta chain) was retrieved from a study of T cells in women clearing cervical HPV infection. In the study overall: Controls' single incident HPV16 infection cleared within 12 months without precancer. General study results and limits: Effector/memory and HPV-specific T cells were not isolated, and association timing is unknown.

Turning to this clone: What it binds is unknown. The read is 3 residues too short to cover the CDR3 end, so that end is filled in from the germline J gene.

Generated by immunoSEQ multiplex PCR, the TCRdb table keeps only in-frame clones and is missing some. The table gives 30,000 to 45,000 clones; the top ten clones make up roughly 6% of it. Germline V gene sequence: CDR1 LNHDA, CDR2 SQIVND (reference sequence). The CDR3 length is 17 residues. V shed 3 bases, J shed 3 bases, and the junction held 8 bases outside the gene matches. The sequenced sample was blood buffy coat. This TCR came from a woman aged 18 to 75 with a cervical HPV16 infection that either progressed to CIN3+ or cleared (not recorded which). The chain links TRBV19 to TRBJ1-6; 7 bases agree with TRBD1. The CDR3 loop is CASSIRRGQHYNSPLHF. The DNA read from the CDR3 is TGTGCCAGTAGTATTAGGAGGGGACAGCACTATAATTCACCC.